This T cell receptor (beta chain) was sequenced in a study of blood T cell repertoires in COVID-19. The overall study: The study drew acute and convalescent COVID-19 samples from the United States, Italy and Spain. From T cells, B-cell-depleted T cells, or PBMCs came the material, which was cDNA or gDNA.

Germline-derived CDR1 and CDR2 are SEHNR and FQNEAQ (reference sequence). The CDR3 has 14 amino acids. After removal of 7 bases from V and 6 bases from J, the junction contained 10 bases not matched to a gene. In the original analysis: Reference gene primers were amplified, and this amplification served to estimate nucleated cell counts. Some clones are missing from TCRdb's copy, which holds only in-frame ones; the method was immunoSEQ multiplex PCR. D and trimming come from the DNA, and the V and J calls and clone size come from that table. The repertoire holds 95,000 to 110,000 clones, with roughly nine tenths as singletons.

This TCR was recovered from a human donor in a cohort sampled during active COVID-19. J is TRBJ2-7 and V is TRBV7-9; 9 positions match TRBD1. Input material: peripheral blood. The CDR3 DNA follows: TGTGCCAGCAACCGCGGACAGGGGCGCGGCGAGCAGTACTTC. It is translated as CASNRGQGRGEQYF.